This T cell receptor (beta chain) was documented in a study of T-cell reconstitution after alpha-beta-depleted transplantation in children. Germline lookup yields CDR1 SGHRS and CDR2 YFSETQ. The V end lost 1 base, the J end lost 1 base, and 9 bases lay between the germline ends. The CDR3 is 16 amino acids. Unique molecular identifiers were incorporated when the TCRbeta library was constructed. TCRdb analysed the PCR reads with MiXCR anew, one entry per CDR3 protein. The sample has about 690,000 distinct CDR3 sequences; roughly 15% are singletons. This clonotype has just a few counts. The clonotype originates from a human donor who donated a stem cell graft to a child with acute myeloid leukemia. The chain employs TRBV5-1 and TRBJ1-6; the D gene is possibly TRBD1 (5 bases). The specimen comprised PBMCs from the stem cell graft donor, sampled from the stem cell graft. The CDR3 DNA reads TGCGCCAGCAGCTTGACTAGGGGTTCCTATAATTCACCCCTCCACTTT. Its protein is CASSLTRGSYNSPLHF. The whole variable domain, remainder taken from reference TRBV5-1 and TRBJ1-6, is KAGVTQTPRYLIKTRGQQVTLSCSPISGHRSVSWYQQTPGQGLQFLFEYFSETQRNKGNFPGRFSGRQFSNSRSEMNVSTLELGDSALYLCASSLTRGSYNSPLHFGNGTRLTVT.